What follows is one T cell receptor (beta chain) and its context. What it recognizes is unknown. This CDR3 spans 16 amino acids. V lost 5 bases and J lost 1, with 15 bases in between. In germline, CDR1 is SGHAT, CDR2 FQDESV (reference sequence). The repertoire was sequenced with immunoSEQ multiplex PCR; TCRdb's copy has only in-frame clones and lacks some. The sample has roughly 25,000 clones, around 86% seen once. The data were obtained in a study of T cell responses to AZD1222 COVID-19 vaccine. The analysis combined second doses at about 4 or about 12 weeks. Study conclusions and caveats: Clonal diversity may have been underestimated in mostly white British donors. Reports say nearly half of spike-specific TCRs go after unmutated variant regions. It was only after the peak T cell response that any repertoires were sampled.

The receptor was derived from an adult who received the AZD1222 COVID-19 vaccine. Sequenced material: peripheral blood, taken 28 days after the second AZD1222 dose. This chain joins TRBV11-1 and TRBJ1-3; possibly TRBD1 for D (6 bases). In DNA, the CDR3 is TGTGCCAGCAGCAGCGGCCAACAGGGATCTGGAAACACCATATATTTT. This encodes CASSSGQQGSGNTIYF.